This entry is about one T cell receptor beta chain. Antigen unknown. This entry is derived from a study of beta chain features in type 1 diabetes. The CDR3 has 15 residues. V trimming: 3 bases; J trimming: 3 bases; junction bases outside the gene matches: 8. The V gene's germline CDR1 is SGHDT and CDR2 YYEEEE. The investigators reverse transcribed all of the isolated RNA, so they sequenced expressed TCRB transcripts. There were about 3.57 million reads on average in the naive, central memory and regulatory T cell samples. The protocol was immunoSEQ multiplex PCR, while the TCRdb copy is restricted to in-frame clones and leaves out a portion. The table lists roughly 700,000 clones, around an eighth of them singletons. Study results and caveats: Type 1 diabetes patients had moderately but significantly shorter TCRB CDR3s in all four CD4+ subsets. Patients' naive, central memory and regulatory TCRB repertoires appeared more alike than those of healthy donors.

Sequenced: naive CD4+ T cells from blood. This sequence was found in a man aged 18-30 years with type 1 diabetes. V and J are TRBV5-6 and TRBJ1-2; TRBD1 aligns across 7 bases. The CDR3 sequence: CASSSTGRLDYGYTF. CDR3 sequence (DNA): TGTGCCAGCAGCTCGACAGGGCGCCTGGACTATGGCTACACCTTC.